This TCR beta chain appears in the sequencing data of a study of patients and donors after allogeneic stem cell transplantation. The sample holds many counts of this clonotype. Germline V gene sequence: CDR1 MGHRA, CDR2 YSYEKL. V was shortened by 2 bases and J by 3 bases, with 13 bases between the two germline ends. CDR3 size: 15 residues. Each CDR3 protein is one row after TCRdb ran MiXCR on the RT-PCR reads. The sample yields 15,000 to 20,000 distinct CDR3 sequences, 4.9% seen once. The receptor was isolated from a human donor who was either an allogeneic HSCT recipient or a stem cell or donor lymphocyte infusion donor (not recorded which). It is not recorded whose cells these are; they may come from a transplant donor. The sample taken for sequencing was blood, either unsorted or a sorted T cell fraction (not recorded which). This chain connects TRBV4-1 to TRBJ1-2; a possible D gene is TRBD1 (5 bases). CDR3 coding DNA: TGCGCCAGCAGCCAAACGTTCAGGGTCTACTATGGCTACACCTTC. Protein sequence: CASSQTFRVYYGYTF.